A single sample gave rise to the 7 T cell receptor beta chains below, sequenced in a study of OX40 agonist ivuxolimab in advanced cancers. Generated by immunoSEQ multiplex PCR, the TCRdb table keeps only in-frame clones and is missing some. This sample has 20,000 to 25,000 clones, with approximately 87% found just once. Sequenced material: CD4+ or CD8+ T cells sorted from blood, taken in a trial of the OX40 agonist ivuxolimab. The receptors originated from an adult with an advanced solid tumor such as melanoma, head and neck, liver or kidney cancer.

The chain uses TRBV2 and TRBJ1-6, with D unclear. Trimming left V 2 bases short and J 8 bases short, with 13 bases between. Germline CDR1 is SNHLY and CDR2 is FYNNEI. The CDR3 spans 15 residues. The CDR3 loop reads CASSEIGFGDSPLHF. CDR3 coding DNA: TGTGCCAGCAGTGAAATTGGGTTCGGAGATTCACCCCTCCACTTT.

V is TRBV6-4 and J is TRBJ2-3; 9 bases map to TRBD2. V shed 3 bases and J 5 bases; nucleotides not matched to a gene: 6. CDR1 MRHNA and CDR2 SNTAGT come from the germline V gene. This CDR3 is 15 amino acids long. CDR3 sequence (DNA): TGTGCCAGCAGTGATCGCGGGGGGGCCGGAGATACGCAGTATTTT. Translation gives CASSDRGGAGDTQYF.

J is TRBJ2-1 and V is TRBV11-2; D tentatively fits TRBD1 or TRBD2 (6 bases each). The germline CDR1 and CDR2 sequences are SGHAT and FQNNGV. V shed 5 bases and J shed 2 bases, with 16 bases lying between them. The CDR3 spans 16 residues. The CDR3 spells CASSTEGGLPYNEQFF. For the CDR3, the DNA is TGTGCCAGCAGCACAGAGGGGGGCCTTCCCTACAATGAGCAGTTCTTC. The variable domain in full, completed from reference TRBV11-2 and TRBJ2-1, reads EAGVAQSPRYKIIEKRQSVAFWCNPISGHATLYWYQQILGQGPKLLIQFQNNGVVDDSQLPKDRFSAERLKGVDSTLKIQPAKLEDSAVYLCASSTEGGLPYNEQFFGPGTRLTVL.

The chain links TRBV6-5 to TRBJ1-1; possibly TRBD1 for D (5 bases). Trimming removed 6 bases from V and 14 bases from J, with 22 bases in between. The CDR3 length is 13 residues. CDR1 and CDR2 from the germline V gene are MNHEY and SVGAGI. The CDR3 nucleotides are TGTGCCAGCAGCCCCGGGTTGGCTGGCAGGGCCTTCTTT. It yields the protein CASSPGLAGRAFF.

The CDR3 spells CASSLSMNTEAFF. The CDR3 DNA is TGCGCCAGCAGCTTGAGTATGAACACTGAAGCTTTCTTT. The genes are TRBV5-1 and TRBJ1-1; D call uncertain. The CDR3 is 13 residues long. Looked up from germline, CDR1 is SGHRS and CDR2 is YFSETQ. Trimming left V 1 base short and J 0 bases short, with 4 bases between.

J is TRBJ2-3 and V is TRBV5-6; D perhaps matches TRBD2 (6 bases). Germline CDR1 reads SGHDT; CDR2 reads YYEEEE. V dropped 5 bases and J dropped 1 base, with 17 bases sitting between them. This CDR3 is 16 amino acids long. CDR3 in amino acids: CASREGNWARTDTQYF. The CDR3 DNA reads TGTGCCAGCAGGGAGGGGAACTGGGCCCGCACAGATACGCAGTATTTT. Combining the CDR3 with reference TRBV5-6 and TRBJ2-3 gives the whole variable domain DAGVTQSPTHLIKTRGQQVTLRCSPKSGHDTVSWYQQALGQGPQFIFQYYEEEERQRGNFPDRFSGHQFPNYSSELNVNALLLGDSALYLCASREGNWARTDTQYFGPGTRLTVL.

The chain joins TRBV9 to TRBJ1-2; a possible D gene is TRBD1 (5 bases). Germline V gene lookup returns CDR1 SGDLS and CDR2 YYNGEE. Trimming removed 4 bases at V and 3 bases at J, with 16 bases between. The CDR3 is made up of 15 amino acids. The CDR3 bases are TGTGCCAGCAGCCCAGGGACTGCGGGGGACTATGGCTACACCTTC. This codes for CASSPGTAGDYGYTF.